This T cell receptor beta chain was documented in a study of monozygotic twins with inflammatory bowel disease (dated 2019 in TCRdb). Broadly, across the study: The full study comprised approximately 28 monozygotic twin pairs: nine German pairs (four IBD-concordant, five IBD-discordant) and 19 IBD-discordant Danish pairs. The search for disease-associated traits relied mainly on comparing IBD patients with their genetically identical healthy co-twins within discordant pairs. Each individual had, on average, about 151 000 unique TCRalpha sequences and 181 000 unique TCRbeta sequences available for analysis.

Libraries were prepared through 5' RACE. Each TCR library was prepared from roughly 3,800 ng of total RNA. For each sample, cDNA synthesis with SMARTScribe reverse transcriptase was split into eight separate reactions. During cDNA synthesis, template switching introduced unique molecular identifiers that contained a 6-nucleotide sample barcode. TCRalpha and TCRbeta cDNA was amplified in two nested PCRs of approximately 17 and 9 cycles, and bead purification was carried out after each PCR. Before amplification, the cDNA was both treated with uracil DNA-glycosylase and purified with the QIAquick PCR purification kit. In the second PCR, Illumina TruSeq-compatible adapters and sample-specific barcodes were added. TapeStation and Qubit were used to check library quality and concentration, and around 5.3 ng of each library was pooled. The pooled libraries were sequenced with 2 x 100 bp reads and custom sequencing primers on an Illumina HiSeq2500 single-index Rapid Run. The original pipeline was this. PCR and sequencing errors were corrected by UMI-based consensus assembly using MiGEC version 1.2.6. MiXCR version 2.1.1 was used for V(D)J alignment, clonotype assembly and CDR3 extraction. Gene usage, clonotype sharing and MAIT/NKT TCR abundance were normalised by analysing the top 1000, 10 000 and 20 000 clonotypes per sample. After downsampling to 27 000 UMIs, diversity was calculated as the inverse Simpson index using the vegan R package. Paired Mann-Whitney U tests were applied to discordant twin pairs, with Benjamini-Hochberg correction for multiple testing. TCRdb reprocessed the reads into one record per CDR3 protein sequence, lacking DNA. None of the V and J calls come from the authors' own analysis; TCRdb made them. The table for this sample lists approximately 400,000 distinct CDR3 sequences. Together, the top ten hold around 2.3% of the sample.

What the research found in general, with its limitations: Because patients were on differing immunosuppressive treatments, the repertoires may have picked up extra background noise and inter-individual variability. The analysis was unable to tell different T cell subtypes apart. Compared with healthy twins, IBD patients shared fewer clonotypes with other individuals, and the difference was most pronounced in patients with signs of disease activity. The results gave no support for a single strong signal or clonotype linked to IBD. TCRbeta repertoire diversity, by inverse Simpson index, was decreased in IBD patients compared with their healthy co-twins. Repertoire similarity did not differ between concordant and discordant twins, which could be due to limited statistical power.

For CDR1 and CDR2, the germline V gene lists SGHRS and YFSETQ. The CDR3 goes from the cysteine to the phenylalanine over 15 residues. The DNA is not on file. From each donor, an approximately 2.3 ml peripheral blood sample was drawn into PAXgene tubes and stored at -80 degrees C. Without any T cell sorting, total RNA was extracted from whole blood using the PAXgene blood miRNA kit on an automated QIAcube. Peripheral blood from monozygotic twin pairs concordant or discordant for inflammatory bowel disease was subjected to deep TCRalpha and TCRbeta repertoire profiling with unique molecular barcoding. Smoking habits were recorded for all twin pairs, and individuals were classified as current, former or never smokers. As regards this clonotype: Which antigen it targets is not known.

The specimen was blood. This sequence was found in a human donor with ulcerative colitis or Crohn's disease, or a healthy co-twin of an affected twin (not recorded which). The sequence joins TRBV5-1 to TRBJ2-7; TCRdb names TRBD1, which stays unverified in the absence of DNA. This receptor carries the CDR3 CASSFRDRGLGEQYF.